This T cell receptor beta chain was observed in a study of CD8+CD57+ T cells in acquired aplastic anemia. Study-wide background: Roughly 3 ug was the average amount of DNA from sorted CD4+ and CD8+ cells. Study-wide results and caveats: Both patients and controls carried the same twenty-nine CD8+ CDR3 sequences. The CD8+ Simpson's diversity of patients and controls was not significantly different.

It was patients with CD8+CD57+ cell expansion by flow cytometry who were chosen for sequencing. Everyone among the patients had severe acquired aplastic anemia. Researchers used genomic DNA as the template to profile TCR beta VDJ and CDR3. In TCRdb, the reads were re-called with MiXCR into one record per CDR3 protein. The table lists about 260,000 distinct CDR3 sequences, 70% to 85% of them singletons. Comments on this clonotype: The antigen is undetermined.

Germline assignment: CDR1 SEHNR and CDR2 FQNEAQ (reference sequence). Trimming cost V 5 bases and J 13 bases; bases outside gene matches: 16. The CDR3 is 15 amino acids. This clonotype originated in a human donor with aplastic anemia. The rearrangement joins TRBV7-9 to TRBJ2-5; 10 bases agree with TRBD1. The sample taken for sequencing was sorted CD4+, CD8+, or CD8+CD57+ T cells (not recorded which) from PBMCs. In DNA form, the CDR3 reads TGTGCCAGCAGCCCCGGGACAGGGGAACACACAGCCACGTACTTC. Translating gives CASSPGTGEHTATYF.